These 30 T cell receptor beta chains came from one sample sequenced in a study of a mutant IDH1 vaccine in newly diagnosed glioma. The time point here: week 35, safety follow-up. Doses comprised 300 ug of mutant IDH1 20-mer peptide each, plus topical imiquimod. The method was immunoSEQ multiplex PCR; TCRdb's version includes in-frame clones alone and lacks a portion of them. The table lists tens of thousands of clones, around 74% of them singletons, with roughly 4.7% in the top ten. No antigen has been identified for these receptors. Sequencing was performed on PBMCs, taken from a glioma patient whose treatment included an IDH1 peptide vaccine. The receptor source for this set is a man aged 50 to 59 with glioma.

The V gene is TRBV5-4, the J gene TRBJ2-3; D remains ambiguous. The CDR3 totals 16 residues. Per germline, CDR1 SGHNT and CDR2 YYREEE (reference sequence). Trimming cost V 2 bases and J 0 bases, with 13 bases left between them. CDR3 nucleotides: TGTGCCAGCAGCTTCCCCCGAGGCGCTAGCACAGATACGCAGTATTTT. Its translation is CASSFPRGASTDTQYF.

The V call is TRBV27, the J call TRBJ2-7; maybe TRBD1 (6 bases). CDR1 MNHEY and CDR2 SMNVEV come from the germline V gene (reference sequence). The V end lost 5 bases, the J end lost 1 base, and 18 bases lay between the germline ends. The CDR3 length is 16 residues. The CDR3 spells CASSRAGTTFSYEQYF. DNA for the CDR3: TGTGCCAGCAGTCGAGCCGGGACAACTTTTTCCTACGAGCAGTACTTC.

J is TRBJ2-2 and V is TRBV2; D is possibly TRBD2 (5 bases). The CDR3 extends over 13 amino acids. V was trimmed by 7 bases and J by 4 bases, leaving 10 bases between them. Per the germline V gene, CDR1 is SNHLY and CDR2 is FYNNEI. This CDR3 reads CASTLTTTGELFF. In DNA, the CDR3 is TGTGCCAGCACCTTGACTACCACCGGGGAGCTGTTTTTT.

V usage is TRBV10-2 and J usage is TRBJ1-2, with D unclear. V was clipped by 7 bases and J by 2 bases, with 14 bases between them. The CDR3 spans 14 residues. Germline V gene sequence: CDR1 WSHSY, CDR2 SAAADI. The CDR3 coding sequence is TGCGCCAGCACTCCTCCCGGGAGGAACTATGGCTACACCTTC. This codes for CASTPPGRNYGYTF.

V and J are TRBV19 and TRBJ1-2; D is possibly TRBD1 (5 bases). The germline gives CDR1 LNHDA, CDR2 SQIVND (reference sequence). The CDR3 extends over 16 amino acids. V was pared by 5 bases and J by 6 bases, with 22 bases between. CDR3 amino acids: CASSSNGGPRTNGYTF. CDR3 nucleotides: TGTGCCAGTAGTTCAAATGGGGGACCCAGGACGAATGGCTACACCTTC.

The CDR3 coding sequence is TGTGCCAGCAGCCGGGGACAGCTTAATCAGCCCCAGCATTTT. Amino acid sequence: CASSRGQLNQPQHF. V and J are TRBV5-6 and TRBJ1-5, with 7 bases matching TRBD1. Germline CDR1 SGHDT, CDR2 YYEEEE. The CDR3 runs 14 residues. The trim removed 4 bases at V and 4 bases at J, leaving 5 bases unmatched.

The CDR3 region is CAGQTGNNYGYTF. DNA for the CDR3: TGTGCCGGACAGACAGGGAATAACTATGGCTACACCTTC. The J gene is TRBJ1-2, the V gene TRBV2; 7 bases map to TRBD1. Germline V CDR1 and CDR2: SNHLY, FYNNEI. The V gene end was trimmed by 11 bases and the J gene end by 1 base; junction bases not matched to a gene: 7. This CDR3 contains 13 residues.

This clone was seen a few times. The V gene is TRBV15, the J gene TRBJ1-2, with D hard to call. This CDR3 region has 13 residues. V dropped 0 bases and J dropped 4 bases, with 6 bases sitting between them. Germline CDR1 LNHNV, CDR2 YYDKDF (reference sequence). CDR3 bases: TGTGCCACCAGCAGAGAGATCGGCTATGGCTACACCTTC. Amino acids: CATSREIGYGYTF.

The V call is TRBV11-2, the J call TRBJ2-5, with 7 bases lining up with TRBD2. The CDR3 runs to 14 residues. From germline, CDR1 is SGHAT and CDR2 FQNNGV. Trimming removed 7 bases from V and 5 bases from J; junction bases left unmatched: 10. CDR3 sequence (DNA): TGTGCCAGCACCTCCGTACGGGGAGGGGAGACCCAGTACTTC. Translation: CASTSVRGGETQYF.

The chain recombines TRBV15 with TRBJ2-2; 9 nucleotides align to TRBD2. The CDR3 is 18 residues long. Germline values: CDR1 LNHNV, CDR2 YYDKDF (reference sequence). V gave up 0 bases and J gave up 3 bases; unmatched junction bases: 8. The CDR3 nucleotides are TGTGCCACCAGCAGAGACCTGTTAGCGGGGGTATACACCGGGGAGCTGTTTTTT. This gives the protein CATSRDLLAGVYTGELFF.

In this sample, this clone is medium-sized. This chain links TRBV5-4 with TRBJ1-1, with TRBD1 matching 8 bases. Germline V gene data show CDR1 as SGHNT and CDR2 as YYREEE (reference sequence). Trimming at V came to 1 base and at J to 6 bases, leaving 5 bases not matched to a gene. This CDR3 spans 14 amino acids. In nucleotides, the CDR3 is TGTGCCAGCAGCTTGCCAGGGGGCAGGGCTGAAGCTTTCTTT. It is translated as CASSLPGGRAEAFF.

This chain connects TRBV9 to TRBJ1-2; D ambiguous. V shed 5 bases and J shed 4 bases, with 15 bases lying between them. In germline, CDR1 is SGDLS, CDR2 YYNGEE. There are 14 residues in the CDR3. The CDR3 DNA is TGTGCCAGCAGTAACCTCAAAGAACTCTATGGCTACACCTTC. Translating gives CASSNLKELYGYTF.

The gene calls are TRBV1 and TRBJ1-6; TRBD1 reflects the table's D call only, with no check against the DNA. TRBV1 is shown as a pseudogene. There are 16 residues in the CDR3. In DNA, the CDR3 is TGCACCAGCAGCCAATCCCGAGGACAGGGAAAGACACCCCTCCACTTT. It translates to CTSSQSRGQGKTPLHF.

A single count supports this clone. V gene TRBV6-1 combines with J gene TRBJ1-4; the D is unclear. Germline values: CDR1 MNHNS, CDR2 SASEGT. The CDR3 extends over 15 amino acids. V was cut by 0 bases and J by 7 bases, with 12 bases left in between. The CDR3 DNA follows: TGTGCCAGCAGTGAAGCAGGTGGTGACGGTGAAAAACTGTTTTTT. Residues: CASSEAGGDGEKLFF.

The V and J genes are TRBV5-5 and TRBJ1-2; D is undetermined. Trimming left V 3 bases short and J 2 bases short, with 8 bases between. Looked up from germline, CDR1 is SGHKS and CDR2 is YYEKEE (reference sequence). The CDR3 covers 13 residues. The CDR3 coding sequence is TGTGCCAGCAGCTCGACCGTGAACTATGGCTACACCTTC. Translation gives CASSSTVNYGYTF.

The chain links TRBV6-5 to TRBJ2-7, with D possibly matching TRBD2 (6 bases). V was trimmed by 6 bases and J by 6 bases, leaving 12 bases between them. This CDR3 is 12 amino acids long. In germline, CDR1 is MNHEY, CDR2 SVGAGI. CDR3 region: CASREGPGEQYF. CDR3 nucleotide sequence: TGTGCCAGCAGGGAGGGTCCCGGCGAGCAGTACTTC.

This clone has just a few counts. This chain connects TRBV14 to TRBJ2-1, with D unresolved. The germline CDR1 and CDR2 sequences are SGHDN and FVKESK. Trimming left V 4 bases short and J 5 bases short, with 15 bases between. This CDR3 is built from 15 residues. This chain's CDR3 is CASSPHFQKNNEQFF. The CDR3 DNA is TGTGCCAGCAGCCCCCACTTCCAGAAAAACAATGAGCAGTTCTTC.

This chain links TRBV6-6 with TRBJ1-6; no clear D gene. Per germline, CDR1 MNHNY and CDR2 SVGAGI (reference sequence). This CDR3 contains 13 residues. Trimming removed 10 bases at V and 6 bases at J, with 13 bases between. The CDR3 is CANSDTPNSPLHF. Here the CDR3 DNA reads TGTGCCAACTCCGACACCCCTAATTCACCCCTCCACTTT.

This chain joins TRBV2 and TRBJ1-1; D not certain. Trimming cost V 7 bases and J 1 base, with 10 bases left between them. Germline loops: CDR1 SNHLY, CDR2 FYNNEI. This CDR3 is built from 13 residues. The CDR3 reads CASNKQRNTEAFF. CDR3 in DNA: TGTGCCAGCAATAAACAGAGGAACACTGAAGCTTTCTTT.

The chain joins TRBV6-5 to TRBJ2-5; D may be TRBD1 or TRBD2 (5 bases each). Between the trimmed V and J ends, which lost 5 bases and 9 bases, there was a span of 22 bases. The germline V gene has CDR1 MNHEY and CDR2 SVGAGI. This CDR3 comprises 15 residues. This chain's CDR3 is CASSLGTRPQLAQYF. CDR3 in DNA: TGTGCCAGCAGTCTCGGGACCCGGCCCCAGCTGGCCCAGTACTTC.

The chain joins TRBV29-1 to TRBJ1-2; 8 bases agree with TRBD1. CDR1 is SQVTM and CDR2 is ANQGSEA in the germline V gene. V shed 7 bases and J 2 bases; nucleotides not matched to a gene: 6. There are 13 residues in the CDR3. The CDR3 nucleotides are TGCAGCGCAGGACAGGGTCTGAACTATGGCTACACCTTC. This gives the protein CSAGQGLNYGYTF.

CDR3 sequence reads: CASSPTGSYEQYF. As DNA, the CDR3 is TGCGCCAGCAGCCCAACGGGGTCCTACGAGCAGTACTTC. V is TRBV5-1 and J is TRBJ2-7, with a tentative D call TRBD2 (5 bases). This CDR3 has 13 amino acids. V lost 4 bases and J 1 base, leaving 9 bases between the germline ends. The germline gives CDR1 SGHRS, CDR2 YFSETQ.

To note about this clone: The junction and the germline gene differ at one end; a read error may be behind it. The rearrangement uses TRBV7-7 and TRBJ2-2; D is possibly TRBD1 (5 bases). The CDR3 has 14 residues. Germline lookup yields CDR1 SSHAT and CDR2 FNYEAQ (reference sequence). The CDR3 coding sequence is TGTGCTAGCAGCTCCCAGGGTGGCACCGGGGAGCTGTTTTTT. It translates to CASSSQGGTGELFF.

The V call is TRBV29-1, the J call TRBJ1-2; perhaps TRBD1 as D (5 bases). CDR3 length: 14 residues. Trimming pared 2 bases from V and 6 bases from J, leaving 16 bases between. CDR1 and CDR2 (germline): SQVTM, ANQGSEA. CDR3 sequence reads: CSVESTYPRDGYTF. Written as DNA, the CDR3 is TGCAGCGTTGAATCGACATATCCCAGGGATGGCTACACCTTC.

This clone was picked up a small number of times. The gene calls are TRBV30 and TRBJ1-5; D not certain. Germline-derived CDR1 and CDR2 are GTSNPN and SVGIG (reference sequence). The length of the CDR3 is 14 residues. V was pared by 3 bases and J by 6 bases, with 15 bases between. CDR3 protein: CAWSEGGASQPQHF. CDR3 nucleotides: TGTGCCTGGAGCGAGGGCGGTGCAAGTCAGCCCCAGCATTTT.

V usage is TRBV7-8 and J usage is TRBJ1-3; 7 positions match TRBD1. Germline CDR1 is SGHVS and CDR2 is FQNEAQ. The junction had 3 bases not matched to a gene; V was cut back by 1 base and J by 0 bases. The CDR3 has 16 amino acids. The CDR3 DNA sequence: TGTGCCAGCAGCTTAGGGAGGGACAGCTCTGGAAACACCATATATTTT. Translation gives CASSLGRDSSGNTIYF.

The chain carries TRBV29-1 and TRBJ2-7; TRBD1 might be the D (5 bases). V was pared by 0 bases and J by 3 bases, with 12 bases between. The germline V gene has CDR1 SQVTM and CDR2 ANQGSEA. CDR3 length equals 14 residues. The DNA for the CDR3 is TGCAGCGTTGAAGATAGGCAGGGTGGCTACGAGCAGTACTTC. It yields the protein CSVEDRQGGYEQYF.

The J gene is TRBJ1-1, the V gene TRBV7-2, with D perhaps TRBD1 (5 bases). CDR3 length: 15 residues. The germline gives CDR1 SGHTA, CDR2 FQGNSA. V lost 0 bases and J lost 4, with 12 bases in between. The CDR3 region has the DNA TGTGCCAGCAGCTTAGCCTGGGGCCGGGGCACTGAAGCTTTCTTT. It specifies CASSLAWGRGTEAFF. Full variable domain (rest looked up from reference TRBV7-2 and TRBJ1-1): GAGVSQSPSNKVTEKGKDVELRCDPISGHTALYWYRQSLGQGLEFLIYFQGNSAPDKSGLPSDRFSAERTGGSVSTLTIQRTQQEDSAVYLCASSLAWGRGTEAFFGQGTRLTVV.

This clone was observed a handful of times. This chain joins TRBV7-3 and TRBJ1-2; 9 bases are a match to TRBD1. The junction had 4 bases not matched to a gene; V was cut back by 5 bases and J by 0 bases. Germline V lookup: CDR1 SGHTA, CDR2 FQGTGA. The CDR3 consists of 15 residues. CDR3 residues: CASSPTGGPNYGYTF. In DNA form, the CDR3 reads TGTGCCAGCAGCCCGACAGGGGGACCTAACTATGGCTACACCTTC.

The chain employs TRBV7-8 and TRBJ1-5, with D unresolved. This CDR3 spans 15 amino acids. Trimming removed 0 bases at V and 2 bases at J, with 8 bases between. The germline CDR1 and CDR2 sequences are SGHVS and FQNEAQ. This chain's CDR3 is CASSLAGIRNQPQHF. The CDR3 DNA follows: TGTGCCAGCAGCTTAGCAGGGATACGCAATCAGCCCCAGCATTTT.